The 14 T cell receptor beta chains below were found in one sample sequenced in a study of T cells expressing NK-cell markers. Following a re-call of the 5' RACE reads, TCRdb has one entry per CDR3 protein and lacks DNA. The specimen's table records 500,000 to 600,000 distinct CDR3 sequences. The sample taken for sequencing was blood T cells: a sorted CD56 or NKG2C T cell subset, CD4+ or CD8+ T cells, or bulk PBMC T cells (not recorded which). The receptors derive from a man between 18 and 29 years old in good health.

V gene TRBV5-1 combines with J gene TRBJ2-1; TCRdb proposes TRBD1, but this gene call is untestable without DNA. The CDR3 loop spans 14 amino acids. Germline CDR1 and CDR2: SGHRS and YFSETQ. The CDR3 loop is CASSGQGAYNEQFF. Supplemented by reference TRBV5-1 and TRBJ2-1, the full variable domain reads KAGVTQTPRYLIKTRGQQVTLSCSPISGHRSVSWYQQTPGQGLQFLFEYFSETQRNKGNFPGRFSGRQFSNSRSEMNVSTLELGDSALYLCASSGQGAYNEQFFGPGTRLTVL.

Here the CDR3 reads CASSYLGGDTQYF. The chain carries TRBV6-6 and TRBJ2-3; TCRdb calls TRBD2, which cannot be checked without DNA. The germline gives CDR1 MNHNY, CDR2 SVGAGI (reference sequence). The CDR3 runs 13 residues.

This chain uses TRBV4-1 with TRBJ2-7; TCRdb outputs TRBD1, but without DNA this stays unchecked. The CDR3 has 14 residues. CDR1 is MGHRA and CDR2 is YSYEKL in the germline V gene. The CDR3 reads CASSPAGRTYEQYF.

The V call is TRBV27, the J call TRBJ2-7. There are 14 residues in the CDR3. Looked up from germline, CDR1 is MNHEY and CDR2 is SMNVEV (reference sequence). The CDR3 protein is CASSLEAFSYEQYF.

V usage is TRBV5-1 and J usage is TRBJ2-3; TCRdb's D call of TRBD2 is untestable without DNA. Germline V gene sequence: CDR1 SGHRS, CDR2 YFSETQ. This CDR3 spans 16 amino acids. The CDR3 loop is CASSLARTSVLDTQYF.

This sequence joins TRBV27 and TRBJ1-1. The CDR3 loop spans 13 amino acids. Germline V CDR1 and CDR2: MNHEY, SMNVEV (reference sequence). The CDR3 sequence is CASFPGMWAEAFF.

The chain recombines TRBV20-1 with TRBJ2-7; no DNA is available, so the TRBD2 call from TCRdb remains unchecked. Germline V gives CDR1 DFQATT, CDR2 SNEGSKA (reference sequence). The CDR3 covers 14 residues. The CDR3 sequence is CSARDSSVAAEQYF.

The chain carries TRBV5-1 and TRBJ2-6; TCRdb designates TRBD1, a call that cannot be tested without DNA. The CDR3 consists of 20 residues. The germline V gene encodes CDR1 SGHRS and CDR2 YFSETQ. This CDR3 reads CASSLGTGQVLPSGANVLTF.

The chain recombines TRBV6-5 with TRBJ1-5. The CDR3 sequence is 14 residues long. Germline V CDR1 and CDR2: MNHEY, SVGAGI. CDR3 residues: CASIRTVSNQPQHF.

This sequence joins TRBV29-1 and TRBJ2-3; without DNA, the TCRdb call of TRBD1 cannot be checked. The CDR3 sequence is 15 residues long. Germline assignment: CDR1 SQVTM and CDR2 ANQGSEA. This CDR3 reads CSVETLGQGRDTQYF.

The chain is built from TRBV12-5 and TRBJ2-2; TCRdb's assignment of TRBD1 cannot be checked, as there is no DNA. This CDR3 contains 16 residues. Per the germline V gene, CDR1 is LGHNT and CDR2 is FRNRAP. Here the CDR3 reads CASGLGGTTNTGELFF.

The CDR3: CASSLRPGQGAGANVLTF. This sequence joins TRBV5-6 and TRBJ2-6; TCRdb returns TRBD1, unconfirmable since there is no DNA. The CDR3 runs to 18 residues. Germline lookup yields CDR1 SGHDT and CDR2 YYEEEE.

The chain combines TRBV5-1 with TRBJ2-1; TCRdb calls TRBD2, which cannot be checked without DNA. Looked up from germline, CDR1 is SGHRS and CDR2 is YFSETQ. The CDR3 extends over 16 amino acids. CDR3 protein: CASSLGLGGWYNEQFF.

The chain uses TRBV5-1 and TRBJ2-5; TCRdb's assignment of TRBD1 cannot be checked, as there is no DNA. Germline-derived CDR1 and CDR2 are SGHRS and YFSETQ. The CDR3 runs to 13 residues. The CDR3: CASSSGDPGAQYF.